This TCR beta chain is from a study of T cell changes during pregnancy in multiple sclerosis. Germline lookup yields CDR1 MGHRA and CDR2 YSYEKL. Deletions cut 5 bases from V and 4 bases from J, with 15 bases between. The CDR3 has 15 amino acids. Libraries were prepared by immunoSEQ multiplex PCR; TCRdb keeps only in-frame clonotypes and omits some of them. Of roughly 32,000 clones in the sample, around 93% were seen once. This receptor was identified in a female donor with multiple sclerosis, enrolled in a pregnancy study. The J gene is TRBJ1-5, the V gene TRBV4-1; tentatively, D is TRBD1 (5 bases). The material sequenced was CD4+ T cells from peripheral blood mononuclear cells, taken in the second trimester of pregnancy. The CDR3 DNA reads as TGCGCCAGCAGCAACCCCGGGGGTGGGAATCAGCCCCAGCATTTT. The encoded protein is CASSNPGGGNQPQHF.